One sample yielded the 21 T cell receptor beta chains listed below, sequenced in a study of blood T cell repertoires in COVID-19. Method: immunoSEQ multiplex PCR; TCRdb's copy keeps in-frame clones and lacks some. Among about 140,000 clones, 65% to 80% were seen once, and the ten largest hold 3.5% to 4.5%. Specimen: peripheral blood. Receptors originate from a man aged 55 to 70 with acute or convalescent COVID-19.

The chain couples TRBV9 to TRBJ2-7; tentatively, D is TRBD2 (6 bases). CDR3 length: 15 residues. Germline V gene sequence: CDR1 SGDLS, CDR2 YYNGEE. Trimming cost V 3 bases and J 6 bases, with 19 bases left between them. CDR3 sequence: CASSATGTLDSEQYF. CDR3 bases: TGTGCCAGCAGCGCAACCGGGACTTTGGACTCCGAGCAGTACTTC.

The chain employs TRBV6-2 or TRBV6-3 and TRBJ2-3; TRBD2 agrees at 7 bases. This CDR3 is built from 16 residues. Germline assignment: CDR1 MNHEY and CDR2 SVGEGT. J gave up 4 bases and V 2 bases, and 9 bases lay outside the gene matches. The CDR3 sequence: CASSYGGTTPPDTQYF. In DNA form, the CDR3 reads TGTGCCAGCAGTTACGGCGGGACTACCCCCCCAGATACGCAGTATTTT.

The gene calls are TRBV7-9 and TRBJ1-2; D call uncertain. CDR1 and CDR2 from the germline V gene are SEHNR and FQNEAQ (reference sequence). The V end was cut by 1 base, the J end by 7 bases, with 7 bases between. The CDR3 loop spans 12 amino acids. The CDR3 DNA sequence: TGTGCCAGCAGCTTAGGGGCCCCTGGCTACACCTTC. Protein product: CASSLGAPGYTF.

The V gene is TRBV6-5, the J gene TRBJ1-2; D remains unclear. V was shortened by 7 bases and J by 7 bases, with 16 bases between the two germline ends. The CDR3 runs 13 residues. Germline CDR1 and CDR2: MNHEY and SVGAGI. In DNA form, the CDR3 reads TGTGCCAGCACCTCCACATTGCGGGGTGGCTACACCTTC. Translation: CASTSTLRGGYTF.

This clone was detected a few times. This chain connects TRBV7-2 to TRBJ2-1, with D uncertain. CDR1 is SGHTA and CDR2 is FQGNSA in the germline V gene. The CDR3 is 13 residues long. Between the trimmed V and J ends, which lost 1 base and 4 bases, there was a span of 5 bases. As DNA, the CDR3 is TGTGCCAGCAGCTTAGTTCGGTACAATGAGCAGTTCTTC. Its protein is CASSLVRYNEQFF.

This chain joins TRBV5-1 and TRBJ2-7, with 9 nucleotides matching TRBD2. Germline-derived CDR1 and CDR2 are SGHRS and YFSETQ. CDR3 length equals 15 residues. After removal of 6 bases from V and 4 bases from J, the junction contained 11 bases not matched to a gene. The CDR3 spells CASTPEGLAGYEQYF. The CDR3 DNA reads TGCGCCAGCACTCCGGAAGGGCTAGCGGGGTACGAGCAGTACTTC. Combining the CDR3 with reference TRBV5-1 and TRBJ2-7 gives the whole variable domain KAGVTQTPRYLIKTRGQQVTLSCSPISGHRSVSWYQQTPGQGLQFLFEYFSETQRNKGNFPGRFSGRQFSNSRSEMNVSTLELGDSALYLCASTPEGLAGYEQYFGPGTRLTVT.

The rearrangement joins TRBV9 to TRBJ2-1, with 9 bases matching TRBD2. After removal of 4 bases from V and 5 bases from J, the junction contained 7 bases not matched to a gene. The CDR3 sequence is 15 residues long. The germline gives CDR1 SGDLS, CDR2 YYNGEE. This CDR3 reads CASSHRTSENNEQFF. In DNA, the CDR3 is TGTGCCAGCAGCCACCGGACTAGCGAAAACAATGAGCAGTTCTTC.

The J gene is TRBJ1-5, the V gene TRBV19, with 11 bases identical to TRBD1. Germline V lookup: CDR1 LNHDA, CDR2 SQIVND (reference sequence). CDR3 length equals 15 residues. Trimming cost V 7 bases and J 3 bases; bases outside gene matches: 5. CDR3 sequence (DNA): TGTGCCAGTACCCGGACAGGGGGCAACAATCAGCCCCAGCATTTT. Translated, it gives CASTRTGGNNQPQHF.

The rearrangement links TRBV4-3 to TRBJ2-1; the match to TRBD1 covers 8 bases. V was clipped by 4 bases and J by 7 bases; unmatched bases: 9. The germline V gene has CDR1 LGHNA and CDR2 YSLEER. The CDR3 covers 15 residues. In DNA, the CDR3 is TGCGCCAGCAGCCGCGAACGACAGGGGCAAAATGAGCAGTTCTTC. Its translation: CASSRERQGQNEQFF.

The chain is built from TRBV5-6 and TRBJ2-3, with 9 bases matching TRBD1. CDR1 SGHDT and CDR2 YYEEEE come from the germline V gene. The length of the CDR3 is 17 residues. The V segment lost 4 bases and the J segment 1 base; nucleotides outside the gene matches: 10. The CDR3 region is CASSPTTRTGGTDTQYF. Here the CDR3 DNA reads TGTGCCAGCAGCCCCACAACACGGACAGGGGGCACAGATACGCAGTATTTT.

The chain links TRBV6-2 or TRBV6-3 to TRBJ1-2; possible D gene TRBD1, 6 bases. Germline assignment: CDR1 MNHEY and CDR2 SVGEGT. The CDR3 spans 14 residues. The germline V and J ends were trimmed by 0 bases and 4 bases, with 9 bases remaining between them. The CDR3 region has the DNA TGTGCCAGCAGTTACTCCCAGACAGGCTATGGCTACACCTTC. This encodes CASSYSQTGYGYTF.

The rearrangement uses TRBV12-3 or TRBV12-4 and TRBJ1-6, with a weak D call TRBD1 (6 bases). V dropped 2 bases and J dropped 10 bases, with 9 bases sitting between them. This CDR3 is 13 amino acids long. CDR3 loop: CASSLKGDSPLHF. CDR3 DNA: TGTGCCAGCAGTTTAAAGGGGGACTCACCCCTCCACTTT.

The rearrangement links TRBV6-1 to TRBJ1-1; D unclear. CDR3 length: 13 amino acids. Germline V gene sequence: CDR1 MNHNS, CDR2 SASEGT. Trimming shortened V by 3 bases and J by 1 base, and 6 bases separated the two germline ends. The CDR3 region is CASSDGQNTEAFF. The CDR3 DNA follows: TGTGCCAGCAGTGATGGGCAGAACACTGAAGCTTTCTTT.

V is TRBV6-1 and J is TRBJ1-2; no firm D call. The CDR3 is 12 amino acids. V lost 3 bases and J lost 8, with 10 bases in between. CDR1 and CDR2 from the germline V gene are MNHNS and SASEGT. The CDR3 spells CASSEPIRGYTF. As DNA, the CDR3 is TGTGCCAGCAGTGAGCCGATTCGGGGCTACACCTTC.

The CDR3 DNA sequence: TGTGCCAGCGCACAACAGGGGTCAAGCCACGAGCAGTACTTC. Residues: CASAQQGSSHEQYF. The chain has TRBV21-1 and TRBJ2-7; no check of the table's D call, TRBD1, against the DNA was made. TRBV21-1 is reported as a pseudogene. There are 14 residues in the CDR3.

The genes are TRBV19 and TRBJ1-5; D may be TRBD1 (5 bases). The CDR3 spans 15 residues. V was cut by 4 bases and J by 0 bases, with 10 bases left in between. CDR1 and CDR2 from the germline V gene are LNHDA and SQIVND (reference sequence). The CDR3: CASSKQDLSNQPQHF. Written as DNA, the CDR3 is TGTGCCAGTAGTAAACAGGACCTTAGCAATCAGCCCCAGCATTTT.

The chain carries TRBV28 and TRBJ2-3; TRBD2 aligns across 12 bases. The germline V gene encodes CDR1 MDHEN and CDR2 SYDVKM. V shed 3 bases and J 0 bases; nucleotides not matched to a gene: 10. The CDR3 loop spans 19 amino acids. The CDR3: CASSLASGRAESSTDTQYF. DNA of the CDR3: TGTGCCAGCAGTTTGGCTAGCGGGAGGGCCGAAAGCAGCACAGATACGCAGTATTTT.

The genes are TRBV30 and TRBJ2-1; 7 bases align to TRBD1. Germline CDR1 reads GTSNPN; CDR2 reads SVGIG (reference sequence). This CDR3 comprises 13 residues. V lost 4 bases to trimming and J lost 7 bases; unmatched junction nucleotides: 7. For the CDR3, the DNA is TGTGCCTGGACTGACAGGGAAGGAAATGAGCAGTTCTTC. Its translation: CAWTDREGNEQFF.

The gene calls are TRBV15 and TRBJ1-2; D remains unclear. This CDR3 spans 12 amino acids. CDR1 is LNHNV, CDR2 YYDKDF, per germline (reference sequence). Trimming left V 0 bases short and J 4 bases short, with 3 bases between. The CDR3 DNA reads TGTGCCACCAGCAGAGACGGCTATGGCTACACCTTC. It is translated as CATSRDGYGYTF.

J is TRBJ2-1 and V is TRBV6-2 or TRBV6-3; 7 nucleotides agree with TRBD2. This CDR3 is 14 amino acids long. V was clipped by 6 bases and J by 6 bases; unmatched bases: 8. Germline assignment: CDR1 MNHEY and CDR2 SVGEGT. Here the CDR3 reads CASSLTRGVNEQFF. In DNA form, the CDR3 reads TGTGCCAGCAGCCTAACCCGGGGGGTCAATGAGCAGTTCTTC.

V gene TRBV19 combines with J gene TRBJ2-7; D unresolved. Germline V gives CDR1 LNHDA, CDR2 SQIVND (reference sequence). The CDR3 totals 12 residues. Trimming took off 10 bases at V and 5 bases at J, with 15 bases between the two ends. The CDR3 bases are TGTGCCACCAACAGCTTTTCGAACGAGCAGTACTTC. It encodes CATNSFSNEQYF.